This note documents a single TCR beta chain sequence. This CDR3 region has 14 residues. The germline V and J ends were trimmed by 3 bases and 2 bases, with 11 bases remaining between them. Germline V lookup: CDR1 MNHEY, CDR2 SMNVEV (reference sequence). The sample is drawn from a study of T cell responses to AZD1222 COVID-19 vaccine. Assay used: immunoSEQ multiplex PCR; TCRdb lists only in-frame clones, some missing. The sample consists of 150,000 to 200,000 clones, 92% of them appearing once. V usage is TRBV27 and J usage is TRBJ2-7, with TRBD1 as a possible D gene (7 bases). The sequencing used peripheral blood, collected 28 days after the second AZD1222 dose. The TCR originated in an adult who received the AZD1222 COVID-19 vaccine. The DNA for the CDR3 is TGTGCCAGCAGTTTCCAGGGGGGCCCCTACGAGCAGTACTTC. It specifies CASSFQGGPYEQYF.